A few counts support the clone carrying this T cell receptor beta chain. The sample is drawn from a study of T cells in Graves' hyperthyroidism and ophthalmopathy. This CDR3 comprises 13 residues. The J segment lost 3 bases and the V segment lost 6 bases, leaving 4 bases of the junction unmatched. Germline CDR1 is MNHNS and CDR2 is SASEGT. Amplified TCR beta CDR3 regions came from RNA transcripts. HTBI primers were the set used in a first-round RT-PCR of the TCR CDR3. One entry per CDR3 protein, called by TCRdb with MiXCR from the multiplex PCR reads. The data contain approximately 400,000 distinct CDR3 sequences, about 15% of them singletons.

The sequence came from a woman aged 30 to 39 with Graves' hyperthyroidism. This rearrangement joins TRBV6-1 to TRBJ1-2; 7 bases are shared with TRBD1. The specimen sequenced was blood. This CDR3 reads CASSRDRDYGYTF. The CDR3 DNA is TGTGCCAGCAGCAGGGACAGAGACTATGGCTACACCTTC.